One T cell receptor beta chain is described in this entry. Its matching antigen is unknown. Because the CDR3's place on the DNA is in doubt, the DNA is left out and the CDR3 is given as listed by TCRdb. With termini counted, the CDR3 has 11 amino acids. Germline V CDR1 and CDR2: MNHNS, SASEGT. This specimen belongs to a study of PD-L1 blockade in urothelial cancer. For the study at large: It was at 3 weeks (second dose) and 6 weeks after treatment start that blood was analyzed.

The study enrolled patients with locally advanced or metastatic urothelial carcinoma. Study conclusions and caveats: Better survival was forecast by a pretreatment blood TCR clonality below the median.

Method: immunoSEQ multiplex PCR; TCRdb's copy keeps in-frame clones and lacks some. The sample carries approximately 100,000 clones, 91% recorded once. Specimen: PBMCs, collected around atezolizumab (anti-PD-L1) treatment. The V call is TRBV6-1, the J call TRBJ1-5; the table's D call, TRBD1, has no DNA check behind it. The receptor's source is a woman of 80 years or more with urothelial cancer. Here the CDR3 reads CASSEVGTGSF.